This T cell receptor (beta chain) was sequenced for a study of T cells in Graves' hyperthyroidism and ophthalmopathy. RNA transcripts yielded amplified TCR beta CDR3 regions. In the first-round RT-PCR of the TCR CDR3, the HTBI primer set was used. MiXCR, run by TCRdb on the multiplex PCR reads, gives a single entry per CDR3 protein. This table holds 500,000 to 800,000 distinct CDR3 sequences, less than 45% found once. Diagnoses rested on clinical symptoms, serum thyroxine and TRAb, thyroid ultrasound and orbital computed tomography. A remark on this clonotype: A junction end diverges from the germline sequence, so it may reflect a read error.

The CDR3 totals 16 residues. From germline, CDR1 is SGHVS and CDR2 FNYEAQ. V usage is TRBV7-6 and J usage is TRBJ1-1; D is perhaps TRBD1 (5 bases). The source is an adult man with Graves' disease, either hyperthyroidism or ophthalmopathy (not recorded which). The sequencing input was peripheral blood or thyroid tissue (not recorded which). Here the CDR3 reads CASSPCTGARGTEAFF. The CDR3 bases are TGTGCTAGCAGCCCGTGTACCGGGGCTAGGGGCACTGAAGCTTTCTTT.